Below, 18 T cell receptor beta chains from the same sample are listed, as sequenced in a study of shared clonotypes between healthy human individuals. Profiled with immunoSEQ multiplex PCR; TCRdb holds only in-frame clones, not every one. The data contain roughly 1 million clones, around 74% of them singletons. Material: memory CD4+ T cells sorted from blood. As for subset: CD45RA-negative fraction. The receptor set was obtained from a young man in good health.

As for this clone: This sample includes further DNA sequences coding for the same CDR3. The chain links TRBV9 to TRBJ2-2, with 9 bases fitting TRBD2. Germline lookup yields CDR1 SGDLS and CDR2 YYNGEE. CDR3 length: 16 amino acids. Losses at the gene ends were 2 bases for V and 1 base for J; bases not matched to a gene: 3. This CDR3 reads CASSVSLAGNTGELFF. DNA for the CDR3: TGTGCCAGCAGCGTCTCACTAGCGGGGAACACCGGGGAGCTGTTTTTT.

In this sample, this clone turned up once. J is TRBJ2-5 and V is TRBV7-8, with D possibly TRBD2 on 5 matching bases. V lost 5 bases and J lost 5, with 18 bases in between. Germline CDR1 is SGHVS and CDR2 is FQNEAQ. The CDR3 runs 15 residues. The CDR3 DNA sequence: TGTGCCAGCAGCGCCCCCGGCGGTCGAGGGGAGACCCAGTACTTC. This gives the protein CASSAPGGRGETQYF.

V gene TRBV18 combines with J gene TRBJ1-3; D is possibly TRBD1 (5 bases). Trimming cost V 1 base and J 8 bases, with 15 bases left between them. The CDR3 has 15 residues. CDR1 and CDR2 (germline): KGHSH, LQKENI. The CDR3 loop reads CASSPQTQVGDTIYF. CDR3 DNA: TGTGCCAGCTCACCACAAACACAGGTCGGAGACACCATATATTTT.

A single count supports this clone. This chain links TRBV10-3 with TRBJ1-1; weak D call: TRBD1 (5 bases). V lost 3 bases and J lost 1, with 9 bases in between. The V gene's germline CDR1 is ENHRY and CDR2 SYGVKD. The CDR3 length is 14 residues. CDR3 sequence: CAISDGGSNTEAFF. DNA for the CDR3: TGTGCCATCAGTGACGGGGGTTCGAACACTGAAGCTTTCTTT.

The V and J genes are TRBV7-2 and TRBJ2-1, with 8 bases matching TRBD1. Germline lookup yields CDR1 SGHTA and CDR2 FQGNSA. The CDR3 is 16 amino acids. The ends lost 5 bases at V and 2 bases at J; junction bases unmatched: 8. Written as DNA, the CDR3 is TGTGCCAGCAGCGTACGTTCAGGGGGCCCCTACAATGAGCAGTTCTTC. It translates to CASSVRSGGPYNEQFF.

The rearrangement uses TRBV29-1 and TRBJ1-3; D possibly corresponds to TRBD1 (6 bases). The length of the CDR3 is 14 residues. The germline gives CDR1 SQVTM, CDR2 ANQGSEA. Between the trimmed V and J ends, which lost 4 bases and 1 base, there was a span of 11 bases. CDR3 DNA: TGCAGCGTTGTCAGGGGAGATTCTGGAAACACCATATATTTT. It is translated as CSVVRGDSGNTIYF.

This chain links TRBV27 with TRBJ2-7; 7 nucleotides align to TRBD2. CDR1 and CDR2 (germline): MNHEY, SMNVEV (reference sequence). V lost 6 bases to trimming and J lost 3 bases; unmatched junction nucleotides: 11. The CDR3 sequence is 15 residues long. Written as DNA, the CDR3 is TGTGCCAGCAGCTACGGGGGGAAGGGAGTCTACGAGCAGTACTTC. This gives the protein CASSYGGKGVYEQYF.

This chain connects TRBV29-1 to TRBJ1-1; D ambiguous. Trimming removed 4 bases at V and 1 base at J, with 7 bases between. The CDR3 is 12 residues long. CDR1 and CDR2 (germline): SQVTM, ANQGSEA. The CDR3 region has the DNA TGCAGCGTTGTTTCAGCGAACACTGAAGCTTTCTTT. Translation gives CSVVSANTEAFF.

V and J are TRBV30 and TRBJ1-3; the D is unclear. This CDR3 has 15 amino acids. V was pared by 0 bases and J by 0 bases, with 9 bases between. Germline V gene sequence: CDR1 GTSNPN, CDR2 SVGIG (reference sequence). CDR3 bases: TGTGCCTGGAGTGTACCGAATAGCTCTGGAAACACCATATATTTT. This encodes CAWSVPNSSGNTIYF.

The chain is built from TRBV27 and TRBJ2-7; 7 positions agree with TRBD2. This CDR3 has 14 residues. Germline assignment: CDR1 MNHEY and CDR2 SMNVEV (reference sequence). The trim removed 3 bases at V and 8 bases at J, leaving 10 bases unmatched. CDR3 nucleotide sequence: TGTGCCAGCAGTTTGGGAGGGGATTTAGTCAAGCAGTACTTC. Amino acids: CASSLGGDLVKQYF.

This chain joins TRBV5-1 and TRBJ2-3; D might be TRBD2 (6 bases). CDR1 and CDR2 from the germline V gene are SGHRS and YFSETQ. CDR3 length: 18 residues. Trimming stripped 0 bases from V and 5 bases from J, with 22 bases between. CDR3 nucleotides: TGCGCCAGCAGCTTGGGATTTGGGAGGAACGGCGTCCTAGATACGCAGTATTTT. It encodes CASSLGFGRNGVLDTQYF.

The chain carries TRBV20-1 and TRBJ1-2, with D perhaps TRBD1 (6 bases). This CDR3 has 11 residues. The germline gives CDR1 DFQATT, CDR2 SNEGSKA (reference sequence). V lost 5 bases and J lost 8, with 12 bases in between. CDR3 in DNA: TGCAGTGCTGCGATCGGGGGCGGCTACACCTTC. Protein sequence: CSAAIGGGYTF.

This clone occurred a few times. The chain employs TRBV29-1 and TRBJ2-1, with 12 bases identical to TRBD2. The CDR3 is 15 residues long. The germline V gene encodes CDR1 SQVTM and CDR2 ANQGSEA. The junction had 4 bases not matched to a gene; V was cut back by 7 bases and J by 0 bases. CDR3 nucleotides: TGCAGCGCGCTAGCGGGGGGGCACTCCTACAATGAGCAGTTCTTC. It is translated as CSALAGGHSYNEQFF.

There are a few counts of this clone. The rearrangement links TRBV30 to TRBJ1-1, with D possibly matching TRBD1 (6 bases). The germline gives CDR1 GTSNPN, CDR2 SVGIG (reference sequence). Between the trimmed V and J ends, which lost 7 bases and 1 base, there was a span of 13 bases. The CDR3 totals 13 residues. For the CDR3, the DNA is TGTGCCTCAAACTACAGGGAGAACACTGAAGCTTTCTTT. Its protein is CASNYRENTEAFF.

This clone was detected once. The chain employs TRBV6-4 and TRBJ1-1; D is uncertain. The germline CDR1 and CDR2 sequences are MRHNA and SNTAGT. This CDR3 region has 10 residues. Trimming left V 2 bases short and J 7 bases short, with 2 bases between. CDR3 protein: CASSDSEAFF. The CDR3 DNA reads TGTGCCAGCAGTGACAGTGAAGCTTTCTTT.

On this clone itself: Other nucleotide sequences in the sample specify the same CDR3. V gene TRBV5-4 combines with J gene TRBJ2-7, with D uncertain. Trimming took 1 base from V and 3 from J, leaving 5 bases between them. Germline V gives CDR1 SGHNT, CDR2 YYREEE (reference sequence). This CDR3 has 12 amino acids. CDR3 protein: CASSLLGYEQYF. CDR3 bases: TGTGCCAGCAGCTTGTTGGGCTACGAGCAGTACTTC.

CDR3 coding DNA: TGTGCCTGGAGTGGGGGGACCCAGCGGGCAGATACGCAGTATTTT. Its translation is CAWSGGTQRADTQYF. The V call is TRBV30, the J call TRBJ2-3; D perhaps matches TRBD2 (6 bases). This CDR3 contains 15 residues. The V and J ends lost 1 base and 4 bases respectively, with 15 bases between them. Germline-derived CDR1 and CDR2 are GTSNPN and SVGIG (reference sequence).

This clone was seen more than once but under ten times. Here the CDR3 DNA reads TGTGCCAGCAGTGCTGACAGGGGAGGTGAGCAGTACTTC. This gives the protein CASSADRGGEQYF. The genes are TRBV6-1 and TRBJ2-7; TRBD1 matches at 8 bases. The CDR3 consists of 13 residues. The J segment lost 7 bases and the V segment lost 4 bases, leaving 6 bases of the junction unmatched. The germline gives CDR1 MNHNS, CDR2 SASEGT.